These T cell receptor beta chains were read from a single sample in a study of regulatory T cells in long-lasting Graves disease. MiXCR, run by TCRdb on the multiplex PCR reads, gives a single entry per CDR3 protein. The profile shows under 450,000 distinct CDR3 sequences, 23% of them singletons. The specimen was peripheral blood mononuclear cells (PBMCs), collected when the disease was refractory, from a patient treated with antithyroid drugs. These receptors originate from a female donor with Graves disease. CDR3s include the opening cysteine and the closing phenylalanine or tryptophan. A D gene is named only where the DNA matches it firmly. Clone size is shown for a subset of rows, as once, few, many or a class of expanded clone.

length: 13
J: TRBJ1-1
size: many
V: TRBV28
D: -
DNA: TGTGCCAGCAGTTTAGACGTTTGGTCTGAAGCTTTCTTT
CDR3: CASSLDVWSEAFF

length: 15
J: TRBJ2-2
size: -
V: TRBV6-4
D: TRBD2
DNA: TGTGCCAGCAGTGTCGGGACTAGCGATTCCGGGGAGCTGTTTTTT
CDR3: CASSVGTSDSGELFF

length: 13
J: TRBJ2-2
size: -
V: TRBV12-3/TRBV12-4
D: TRBD1
DNA: TGTGCCGGAGCCGGACAGGGGGCCGGGGAGCTGTTTTTT
CDR3: CAGAGQGAGELFF

length: 14
J: TRBJ2-1
size: -
V: TRBV5-1
D: -
DNA: TGCGCCAGCAGCGAAAGACAGCTGGTGAATGAGCAGTTCTTC
CDR3: CASSERQLVNEQFF

length: 14
J: TRBJ2-7
size: -
V: TRBV10-3
D: -
DNA: TGTGCCATCGGTAAGGGCTCTGAAGTGTACGAGCAGTACTTC
CDR3: CAIGKGSEVYEQYF

length: 13
J: TRBJ1-4
size: many
V: TRBV2
D: -
DNA: TGTGCCAGCAGTATACAGGTTTCTGAAAAACTGTTTTTT
CDR3: CASSIQVSEKLFF

length: 13
J: TRBJ2-5
size: -
V: TRBV13
D: -
DNA: TGTGCCAGCAGTTTTGACCTTGAGGAGACCCAGTACTTC
CDR3: CASSFDLEETQYF

length: 15
J: TRBJ1-1
size: -
V: TRBV6-1
D: -
DNA: TGTGCCACCCGAAAGTCGGTAACGGGGGGCACTGAAGCTTTCTTT
CDR3: CATRKSVTGGTEAFF

length: 15
J: TRBJ2-2
size: -
V: TRBV28
D: -
DNA: TGTGCCAGCAGTTTGCCCCAGGGATCCACCGGGGAGCTGTTTTTT
CDR3: CASSLPQGSTGELFF

length: 14
J: TRBJ1-5
size: medium-sized
V: TRBV2
D: -
DNA: TGTGCCAGCAGGGCGGCAGCCCACAATCAGCCCCAGCATTTT
CDR3: CASRAAAHNQPQHF

length: 14
J: TRBJ1-2
size: few
V: TRBV5-1
D: -
DNA: TGCGCCAGCAGGAGTGGGCCCCATTGGAACGGCTACACCTTC
CDR3: CASRSGPHWNGYTF

length: 12
J: TRBJ2-2
size: -
V: TRBV6-2/TRBV6-3
D: -
DNA: TGTGCCAGTCGGCGCGTACGTGGGGAGCTGTTTTTT
CDR3: CASRRVRGELFF

length: 16
J: TRBJ2-7
size: many
V: TRBV6-1
D: -
DNA: TGTGCCAGCAGCGACTGGGGTGATCTTAGCTCCTACGAGCAGTACTTC
CDR3: CASSDWGDLSSYEQYF

length: 20
J: TRBJ2-4
size: -
V: TRBV3-1
D: TRBD2
DNA: TGTGCCAGCAGCCAAGGGCCGGGACTAGCGGGGACTATAGCCAAAAACATTCAGTACTTC
CDR3: CASSQGPGLAGTIAKNIQYF

length: 14
J: TRBJ1-1
size: -
V: TRBV28
D: -
DNA: TGTGCCAGCAGTTTTGAGGGGCTAAACACTGAAGCTTTCTTT
CDR3: CASSFEGLNTEAFF

length: 14
J: TRBJ1-5
size: many
V: TRBV6-5
D: -
DNA: TGTGCCAGCAGTTGGGGGGATAGCAATCAGCCCCAGCATTTT
CDR3: CASSWGDSNQPQHF

length: 13
J: TRBJ2-7
size: few
V: TRBV29-1
D: -
DNA: TGCAGCGCCCGGACGCCCGATAGCTACGAGCAGTACTTC
CDR3: CSARTPDSYEQYF

length: 13
J: TRBJ1-2
size: few
V: TRBV10-3
D: TRBD1
DNA: TGTGCCATCAGAGCAGACAGGGAAGATGGCTACACCTTC
CDR3: CAIRADREDGYTF

length: 13
J: TRBJ2-5
size: many
V: TRBV12-3/TRBV12-4
D: -
DNA: TGTGCCAGCACATCTAGCGATCAAGAGACCCAGTACTTC
CDR3: CASTSSDQETQYF

length: 13
J: TRBJ2-7
size: -
V: TRBV6-1
D: TRBD1
DNA: TGTGCCAGCAGGGCAGGGGGCCTCTACGAGCAGTACTTC
CDR3: CASRAGGLYEQYF

length: 15
J: TRBJ2-7
size: -
V: TRBV7-2
D: TRBD1
DNA: TGTGCCAGCAGCTTAGGAGACAGGGAGTTCCACGAGCAGTACTTC
CDR3: CASSLGDREFHEQYF

length: 13
J: TRBJ1-1
size: many
V: TRBV2
D: TRBD1
DNA: TGTGCCGACAAGACAGGGGCGTACACTGAAGCTTTCTTT
CDR3: CADKTGAYTEAFF